The rows below give T cell receptor beta chains drawn from one sample of a study of cytomegalovirus exposure and HLA in healthy donors. Assay used: immunoSEQ multiplex PCR; TCRdb lists only in-frame clones, some missing. Recorded here are roughly 100,000 clones; the top ten clones represent roughly 3.5%. Sequencing was performed on PBMCs. The receptors stem from a man aged 35 to 55 in good health and CMV-seronegative. Each CDR3 is given with its conserved first and last residue. Each record gives: V gene, D gene, J gene, CDR3 protein, CDR3 DNA. D genes are given only for firm matches.

v_call: TRBV10-2; d_call: NA; j_call: TRBJ1-3; cdr3_aa: CASSESLDSVYF; cdr3_nt: TGCGCCAGCAGTGAGTCTTTGGACAGTGTATATTTT
v_call: TRBV5-5; d_call: TRBD1; j_call: TRBJ2-7; cdr3_aa: CASSLARDRVHEQYF; cdr3_nt: TGTGCCAGCAGCTTGGCCCGGGACAGGGTCCACGAGCAGTACTTC
v_call: TRBV6-6; d_call: NA; j_call: TRBJ2-1; cdr3_aa: CASSSSLGGGNNEQFF; cdr3_nt: TGTGCCAGCAGTTCCTCCCTAGGGGGAGGGAACAATGAGCAGTTCTTC
v_call: TRBV18; d_call: NA; j_call: TRBJ1-5; cdr3_aa: CASSLDNNQPQHF; cdr3_nt: TGTGCCAGCTCACTCGACAACAATCAGCCCCAGCATTTT
v_call: TRBV7-2; d_call: TRBD1; j_call: TRBJ2-1; cdr3_aa: CASIAGGTGDFGEQFF; cdr3_nt: TGTGCCAGCATCGCAGGTGGGACAGGGGACTTTGGTGAGCAGTTCTTC
v_call: TRBV28; d_call: NA; j_call: TRBJ2-7; cdr3_aa: CASSFWRAGENDEQYF; cdr3_nt: TGTGCCAGCAGTTTTTGGCGGGCAGGGGAGAACGACGAGCAGTACTTC
v_call: TRBV14; d_call: TRBD1; j_call: TRBJ2-4; cdr3_aa: CASSQELGDRRTKGAKNIQYF; cdr3_nt: TGTGCCAGCAGCCAAGAATTGGGGGACAGGCGAACTAAGGGGGCCAAAAACATTCAGTACTTC
v_call: TRBV7-2; d_call: NA; j_call: TRBJ2-2; cdr3_aa: CASSQRDSPPNTGELFF; cdr3_nt: TGTGCCAGCAGCCAACGCGACAGTCCTCCGAACACCGGGGAGCTGTTTTTT
v_call: TRBV19; d_call: TRBD2; j_call: TRBJ2-2; cdr3_aa: CASSISRTSGEGSGELFF; cdr3_nt: TGTGCCAGTAGTATCTCTCGGACTAGCGGGGAGGGTTCCGGGGAGCTGTTTTTT
v_call: TRBV6-6; d_call: NA; j_call: TRBJ2-7; cdr3_aa: CASSSTGLRDYEQYF; cdr3_nt: TGTGCCAGCAGTTCGACAGGTTTGAGGGACTACGAGCAGTACTTC
v_call: TRBV9; d_call: TRBD2; j_call: TRBJ2-3; cdr3_aa: CASSVEAGGISTDTQYF; cdr3_nt: TGTGCCAGCAGCGTAGAAGCGGGAGGGATTAGCACAGATACGCAGTATTTT
v_call: TRBV29-1; d_call: NA; j_call: TRBJ1-1; cdr3_aa: CSVEVRARGYTEAFF; cdr3_nt: TGCAGCGTTGAAGTAAGGGCTAGGGGGTACACTGAAGCTTTCTTT
v_call: TRBV7-9; d_call: NA; j_call: TRBJ1-1; cdr3_aa: CASSLALGEAFF; cdr3_nt: TGTGCCAGCAGCTTAGCGCTCGGGGAGGCTTTCTTT
v_call: TRBV5-1; d_call: TRBD2; j_call: TRBJ2-7; cdr3_aa: CASSPTGGEQYF; cdr3_nt: TGCGCCAGCAGTCCCACGGGGGGGGAGCAGTACTTC
v_call: TRBV4-3; d_call: NA; j_call: TRBJ1-4; cdr3_aa: CASSQGGGPLTNEKLFF; cdr3_nt: TGCGCCAGCAGCCAAGGGGGGGGCCCTCTAACTAATGAAAAACTGTTTTTT
v_call: TRBV9; d_call: TRBD1; j_call: TRBJ1-4; cdr3_aa: CASSASGTGNEKLFF; cdr3_nt: TGTGCCAGCAGCGCCTCCGGGACAGGGAACGAAAAACTGTTTTTT
v_call: TRBV14; d_call: NA; j_call: TRBJ2-3; cdr3_aa: CASSQDLYGPSTDTQYF; cdr3_nt: TGTGCCAGCAGTCAAGATCTGTACGGTCCTAGCACAGATACGCAGTATTTT
v_call: TRBV7-2; d_call: TRBD2; j_call: TRBJ2-7; cdr3_aa: CASRRLAGVNEQYF; cdr3_nt: TGTGCCAGCAGACGACTAGCGGGGGTTAACGAGCAGTACTTC
v_call: TRBV5-6; d_call: NA; j_call: TRBJ2-1; cdr3_aa: CASSSTSWEQFF; cdr3_nt: TGTGCCAGCAGCTCGACTTCCTGGGAGCAGTTCTTC
v_call: TRBV4-2; d_call: NA; j_call: TRBJ2-1; cdr3_aa: CASSQDPSRDEQFF; cdr3_nt: TGTGCCAGCAGCCAAGACCCTAGCCGCGATGAGCAGTTCTTC
v_call: TRBV7-2; d_call: NA; j_call: TRBJ2-3; cdr3_aa: CASSPSGFTDTQYF; cdr3_nt: TGTGCCAGCAGCCCCAGCGGGTTTACAGATACGCAGTATTTT
v_call: TRBV11-3; d_call: NA; j_call: TRBJ2-3; cdr3_aa: CASSLTRGTDTQYF; cdr3_nt: TGTGCCAGCAGCCTGACTAGAGGCACAGATACGCAGTATTTT
v_call: TRBV21-1; d_call: NA; j_call: TRBJ1-3; cdr3_aa: CASSKWGDRDLGNTIYF; cdr3_nt: TGTGCCAGCAGCAAATGGGGGGACAGGGACTTAGGAAACACCATATATTTT
v_call: TRBV4-1; d_call: TRBD2; j_call: TRBJ2-7; cdr3_aa: CASSLLGSGGSYEQYF; cdr3_nt: TGCGCCAGCAGCCTTCTTGGGAGCGGGGGCTCCTACGAGCAGTACTTC
v_call: TRBV6-6; d_call: NA; j_call: TRBJ1-1; cdr3_aa: CASSNRRRDTEAFF; cdr3_nt: TGTGCCAGCAGCAACCGCCGTCGGGACACTGAAGCTTTCTTT
v_call: TRBV5-1; d_call: NA; j_call: TRBJ2-2; cdr3_aa: CASRAEGSNTGELFF; cdr3_nt: TGCGCCAGCAGGGCCGAGGGCTCGAACACCGGGGAGCTGTTTTTT
v_call: TRBV28; d_call: NA; j_call: TRBJ1-2; cdr3_aa: CASRTTGKQYGYTF; cdr3_nt: TGTGCCAGCAGAACAACAGGGAAACAATATGGCTACACCTTC
v_call: TRBV5-1; d_call: NA; j_call: TRBJ2-7; cdr3_aa: CASSSQGAPYEQYF; cdr3_nt: TGCGCCAGCAGCTCACAGGGTGCTCCCTACGAGCAGTACTTC
v_call: TRBV7-2; d_call: NA; j_call: TRBJ2-5; cdr3_aa: CASSLQGYSSTGETQYF; cdr3_nt: TGTGCCAGCAGCCTTCAGGGTTACTCGTCAACGGGAGAGACCCAGTACTTC
v_call: TRBV7-9; d_call: NA; j_call: TRBJ2-5; cdr3_aa: CASTGGVKETQYF; cdr3_nt: TGTGCCAGCACCGGCGGGGTCAAAGAGACCCAGTACTTC
v_call: TRBV6-6; d_call: NA; j_call: TRBJ2-3; cdr3_aa: CASSYSAVSTDTQYF; cdr3_nt: TGTGCCAGCAGTTACTCGGCCGTTAGCACAGATACGCAGTATTTT
v_call: TRBV15; d_call: TRBD2; j_call: TRBJ2-5; cdr3_aa: CATSRAREGGETQYF; cdr3_nt: TGTGCCACCAGCAGAGCCCGGGAGGGAGGAGAGACCCAGTACTTC
v_call: TRBV9; d_call: NA; j_call: TRBJ2-5; cdr3_aa: CASSAGQLQETQYF; cdr3_nt: TGTGCCAGCAGCGCCGGACAGCTTCAAGAGACCCAGTACTTC
v_call: TRBV5-1; d_call: TRBD1; j_call: TRBJ2-1; cdr3_aa: CASSPQGIYNEQFF; cdr3_nt: TGCGCCAGCAGCCCACAGGGGATATACAATGAGCAGTTCTTC
v_call: TRBV28; d_call: NA; j_call: TRBJ2-7; cdr3_aa: CASSFGGNLYEQYF; cdr3_nt: TGTGCCAGCAGTTTTGGGGGGAACCTTTACGAGCAGTACTTC
v_call: TRBV11-3; d_call: NA; j_call: TRBJ2-7; cdr3_aa: CASSFRGSEQYF; cdr3_nt: TGTGCCAGCAGCTTCAGGGGAAGCGAGCAGTACTTC
v_call: TRBV14; d_call: NA; j_call: TRBJ1-1; cdr3_aa: CASSQDRQGRWNTEAFF; cdr3_nt: TGTGCCAGCAGCCAGGATCGGCAGGGGCGATGGAACACTGAAGCTTTCTTT
v_call: TRBV30; d_call: NA; j_call: TRBJ2-1; cdr3_aa: CAWRRSGTEQFF; cdr3_nt: TGTGCCTGGAGGAGATCAGGTACCGAGCAGTTCTTC
v_call: TRBV11-2; d_call: NA; j_call: TRBJ2-3; cdr3_aa: CASSSYTDTQYF; cdr3_nt: TGTGCCAGCAGCTCCTACACAGATACGCAGTATTTT
v_call: TRBV30; d_call: NA; j_call: TRBJ1-3; cdr3_aa: CAWSVLVVGSGNTIYF; cdr3_nt: TGTGCCTGGAGTGTACTAGTGGTGGGCTCTGGAAACACCATATATTTT
v_call: TRBV19; d_call: NA; j_call: TRBJ2-3; cdr3_aa: CASSIVEAGTDTQYF; cdr3_nt: TGTGCCAGTAGTATAGTCGAGGCTGGCACAGATACGCAGTATTTT
v_call: TRBV30; d_call: NA; j_call: TRBJ2-7; cdr3_aa: CAWSDAGGKSSYEQYF; cdr3_nt: TGTGCCTGGAGCGACGCTGGGGGGAAGAGCTCCTACGAGCAGTACTTC
v_call: TRBV5-1; d_call: NA; j_call: TRBJ1-1; cdr3_aa: CASSEQGNTEAFF; cdr3_nt: TGCGCCAGCTCGGAGCAGGGGAACACTGAAGCTTTCTTT
v_call: TRBV7-2; d_call: NA; j_call: TRBJ2-7; cdr3_aa: CASSLRYEQYF; cdr3_nt: TGTGCCAGCAGCTTACGCTACGAGCAGTACTTC
v_call: TRBV19; d_call: NA; j_call: TRBJ2-2; cdr3_aa: CASSMLATGTGELFF; cdr3_nt: TGTGCCAGTAGTATGCTAGCAACGGGCACCGGGGAGCTGTTTTTT
v_call: TRBV6-7; d_call: NA; j_call: TRBJ2-7; cdr3_aa: CASSYGGDRSYEQYF; cdr3_nt: TGTGCCAGCAGTTACGGCGGAGATCGCTCCTACGAGCAGTACTTC
v_call: TRBV7-2; d_call: NA; j_call: TRBJ2-6; cdr3_aa: CASSPGIGANVLTF; cdr3_nt: TGTGCCAGCAGCCCCGGTATTGGGGCCAACGTCCTGACTTTC
v_call: TRBV5-1; d_call: TRBD1; j_call: TRBJ1-1; cdr3_aa: CASSFSGQGITEAFF; cdr3_nt: TGCGCCAGCAGCTTTTCAGGACAGGGTATCACTGAAGCTTTCTTT
v_call: TRBV9; d_call: NA; j_call: TRBJ1-6; cdr3_aa: CASSVGQGRSWAYNSPLHF; cdr3_nt: TGTGCCAGCAGCGTAGGGCAGGGAAGGTCTTGGGCTTATAATTCACCCCTCCACTTT